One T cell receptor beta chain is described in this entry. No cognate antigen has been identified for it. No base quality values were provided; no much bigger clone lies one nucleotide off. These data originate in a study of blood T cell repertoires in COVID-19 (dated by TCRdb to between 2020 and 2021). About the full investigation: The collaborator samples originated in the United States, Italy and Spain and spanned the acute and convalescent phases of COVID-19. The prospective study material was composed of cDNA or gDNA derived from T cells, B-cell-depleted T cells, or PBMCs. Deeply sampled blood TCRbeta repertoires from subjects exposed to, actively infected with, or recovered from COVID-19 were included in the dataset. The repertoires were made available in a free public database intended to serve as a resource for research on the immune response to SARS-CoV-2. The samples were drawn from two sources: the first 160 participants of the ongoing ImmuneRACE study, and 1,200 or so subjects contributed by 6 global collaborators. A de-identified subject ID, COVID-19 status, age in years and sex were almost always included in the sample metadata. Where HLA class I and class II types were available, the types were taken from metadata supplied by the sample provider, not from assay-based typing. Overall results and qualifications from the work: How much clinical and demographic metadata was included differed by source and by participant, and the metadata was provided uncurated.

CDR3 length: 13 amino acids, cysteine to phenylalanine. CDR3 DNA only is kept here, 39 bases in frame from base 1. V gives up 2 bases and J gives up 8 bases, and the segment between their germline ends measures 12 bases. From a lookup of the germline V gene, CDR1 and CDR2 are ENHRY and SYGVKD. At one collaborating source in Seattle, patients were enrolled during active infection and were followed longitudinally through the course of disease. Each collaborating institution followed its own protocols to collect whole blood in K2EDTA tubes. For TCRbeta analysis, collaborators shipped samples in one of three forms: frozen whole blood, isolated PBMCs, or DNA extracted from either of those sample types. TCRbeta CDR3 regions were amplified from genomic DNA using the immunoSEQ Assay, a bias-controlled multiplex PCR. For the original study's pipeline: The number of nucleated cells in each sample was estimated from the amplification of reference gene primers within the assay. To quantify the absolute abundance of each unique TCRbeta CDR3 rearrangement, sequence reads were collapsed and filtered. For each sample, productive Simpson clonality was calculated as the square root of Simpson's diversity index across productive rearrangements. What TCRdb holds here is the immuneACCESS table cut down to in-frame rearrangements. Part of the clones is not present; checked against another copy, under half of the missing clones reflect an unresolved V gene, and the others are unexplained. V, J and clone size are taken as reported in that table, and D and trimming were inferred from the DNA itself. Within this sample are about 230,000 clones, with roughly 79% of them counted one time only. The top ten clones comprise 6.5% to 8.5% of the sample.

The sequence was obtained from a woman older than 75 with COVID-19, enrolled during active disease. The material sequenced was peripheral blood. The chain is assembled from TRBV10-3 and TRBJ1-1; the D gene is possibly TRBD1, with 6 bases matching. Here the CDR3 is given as CAISERGGVEAFF. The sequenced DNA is TGTGCCATCAGTGAGAGAGGGGGGGTCGAAGCTTTCTTT.